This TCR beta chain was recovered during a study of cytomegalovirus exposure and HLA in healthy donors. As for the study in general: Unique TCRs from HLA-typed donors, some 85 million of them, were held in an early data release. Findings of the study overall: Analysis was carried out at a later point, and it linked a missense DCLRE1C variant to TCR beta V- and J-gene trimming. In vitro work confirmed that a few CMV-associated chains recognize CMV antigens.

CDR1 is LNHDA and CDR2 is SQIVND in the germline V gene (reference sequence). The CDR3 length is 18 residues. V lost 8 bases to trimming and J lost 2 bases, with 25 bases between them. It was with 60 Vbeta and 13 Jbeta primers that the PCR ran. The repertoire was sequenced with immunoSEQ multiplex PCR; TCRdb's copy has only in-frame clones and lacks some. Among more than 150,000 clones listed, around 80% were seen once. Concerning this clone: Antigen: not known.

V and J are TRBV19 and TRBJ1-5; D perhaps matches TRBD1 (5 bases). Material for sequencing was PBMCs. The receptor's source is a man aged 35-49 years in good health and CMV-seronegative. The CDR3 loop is CASGEGVQGGMGNQPQHF. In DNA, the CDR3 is TGTGCCAGTGGCGAAGGGGTGCAGGGAGGTATGGGCAATCAGCCCCAGCATTTT.